This entry describes one T cell receptor beta chain. Germline assignment: CDR1 DFQATT and CDR2 SNEGSKA (reference sequence). Trimming removed 5 bases at V and 2 bases at J, with 7 bases between. The CDR3 loop spans 13 amino acids. This entry comes from a study of type 1 and type 2 diabetes patients. The PCR template was genomic DNA. Multiplex PCR with 30 forward and 13 reverse primers amplified the TCR beta CDR3. TCRdb analysed the multiplex PCR reads with MiXCR anew, one entry per CDR3 protein. Among more than 250,000 distinct CDR3 sequences listed, roughly 44% were seen once. Input material: peripheral blood mononuclear cells (PBMCs). The chain has TRBV20-1 and TRBJ2-6; D call uncertain. This TCR came from a young man with type 2 diabetes. CDR3 amino acids: CSARPPGANVLTF. CDR3 nucleotides: TGCAGTGCTCGACCGCCTGGGGCCAACGTCCTGACTTTC.